What follows is one T cell receptor (beta chain) and its context. This table comes from immunoSEQ multiplex PCR, and its TCRdb copy is limited to in-frame clones, with some not included. The data hold 55,000 to 75,000 clones, with about 82% observed a single time. The entry originates in a study of OX40 agonist ivuxolimab in advanced cancers. On the study more broadly: Dose-escalation patients were diagnosed with hepatocellular carcinoma, melanoma, renal cell cancer or head and neck cancer. Aged roughly 23 to 80 with a mean of 60 years, they were 75% to 85% male.

With 0 bases removed from V and 8 bases from J, the gap between germline ends came to 11 bases. Per the germline V gene, CDR1 is SGDLS and CDR2 is YYNGEE. The CDR3 totals 14 residues. The TCR originated in an adult with an advanced solid tumor such as melanoma, head and neck, liver or kidney cancer. This chain joins TRBV9 and TRBJ1-4, with D possibly being TRBD1 (5 bases). The sequences come from CD4+ or CD8+ T cells sorted from blood, collected in a trial of the OX40 agonist ivuxolimab. This CDR3 reads CASSVGGGNEKLFF. The CDR3 DNA reads as TGTGCCAGCAGCGTAGGTGGGGGAAACGAAAAACTGTTTTTT.